These 20 T cell receptor beta chains share one sample of origin, sequenced in a study of cytomegalovirus exposure and HLA in healthy donors. It was with 60 Vbeta and 13 Jbeta primers that the PCR ran. Using immunoSEQ multiplex PCR, the repertoire was profiled, and TCRdb retains in-frame clones only, with some absent. The data contain 150,000 to 200,000 clones, 82% of them singletons. Material for sequencing was PBMCs. The receptors come from a girl aged 10 to 17 in good health and CMV-seropositive.

The rearrangement links TRBV28 to TRBJ1-1; perhaps TRBD1 as D (6 bases). CDR1 MDHEN and CDR2 SYDVKM come from the germline V gene. The V gene lost 6 bases and the J gene lost 4 bases, with 15 bases spanning the gap. The CDR3 runs 14 residues. CDR3 loop: CASSWIRGRTEAFF. The CDR3 DNA is TGTGCCAGCAGCTGGATCAGGGGACGCACTGAAGCTTTCTTT.

The rearrangement uses TRBV10-3 and TRBJ1-5; 7 bases match TRBD1. In germline, CDR1 is ENHRY, CDR2 SYGVKD. This CDR3 is built from 13 residues. The V gene end was trimmed by 4 bases and the J gene end by 5 bases; junction bases not matched to a gene: 2. This chain's CDR3 is CAISGDRYQPQHF. The CDR3 coding sequence is TGTGCCATCAGTGGGGACAGATATCAGCCCCAGCATTTT.

The rearrangement joins TRBV7-2 to TRBJ1-3, with 12 nucleotides matching TRBD1. V shed 1 base and J 2 bases; nucleotides not matched to a gene: 9. CDR3 size: 19 residues. Per the germline V gene, CDR1 is SGHTA and CDR2 is FQGNSA. The CDR3 bases are TGTGCCAGCAGCTTAGTTGGGACAGGGGGCAAGATCCCTGGAAACACCATATATTTT. Its protein is CASSLVGTGGKIPGNTIYF. Drawing the rest from reference TRBV7-2 and TRBJ1-3, the complete variable domain is GAGVSQSPSNKVTEKGKDVELRCDPISGHTALYWYRQSLGQGLEFLIYFQGNSAPDKSGLPSDRFSAERTGGSVSTLTIQRTQQEDSAVYLCASSLVGTGGKIPGNTIYFGEGSWLTVV.

The chain links TRBV5-6 to TRBJ2-1, with 12 nucleotides matching TRBD2. The CDR3 length is 17 residues. Unmatched junction bases numbered 9, after V lost 4 bases and J lost 4 bases. Per the germline V gene, CDR1 is SGHDT and CDR2 is YYEEEE. CDR3: CASSPLKLAGGYNEQFF. Here the CDR3 DNA reads TGTGCCAGCAGCCCCCTTAAGCTAGCGGGGGGGTACAATGAGCAGTTCTTC.

A single count supports this clone. This rearrangement joins TRBV2 to TRBJ2-2, with 7 bases lining up with TRBD1. The CDR3 runs to 15 residues. The V and J ends lost 7 bases and 2 bases, in that order; junction bases with no gene match: 7. Germline loops: CDR1 SNHLY, CDR2 FYNNEI. The CDR3 bases are TGTGCCAGCAAGAGACAGGGAAGCAACACCGGGGAGCTGTTTTTT. Its translation: CASKRQGSNTGELFF.

This chain links TRBV6-1 with TRBJ2-1; 9 bases map to TRBD2. The V segment lost 7 bases and the J segment 7 bases; nucleotides outside the gene matches: 11. CDR3 length: 15 residues. The germline V gene has CDR1 MNHNS and CDR2 SASEGT. CDR3: CASTISGGRQNEQFF. CDR3 nucleotide sequence: TGTGCCAGCACCATTAGCGGGGGTAGGCAAAATGAGCAGTTCTTC.

CDR3 nucleotides: TGTGCCAGCAGTTCCGGGACAGGGGGTAGTCAGCCCCAGCATTTT. Translation: CASSSGTGGSQPQHF. The chain employs TRBV28 and TRBJ1-5, with 11 positions matching TRBD1. This CDR3 spans 15 amino acids. V lost 4 bases to trimming and J lost 6 bases; unmatched junction nucleotides: 5. Germline V gives CDR1 MDHEN, CDR2 SYDVKM.

The V gene is TRBV28, the J gene TRBJ1-2; no reliable D call. Trimming removed 3 bases from V and 4 bases from J, with 15 bases in between. The CDR3 length is 15 residues. Germline V CDR1 and CDR2: MDHEN, SYDVKM. CDR3 sequence (DNA): TGTGCCAGCAGTTTCCCGCCGGTCGGGTTCTATGGCTACACCTTC. Translated: CASSFPPVGFYGYTF.

The chain recombines TRBV5-4 with TRBJ2-2; 7 bases are a match to TRBD1. Germline CDR1 and CDR2: SGHNT and YYREEE (reference sequence). After removal of 4 bases from V and 4 bases from J, the junction contained 7 bases not matched to a gene. This CDR3 is built from 15 residues. The CDR3 reads CASSLRDRATGELFF. CDR3 nucleotide sequence: TGTGCCAGCAGCCTCCGGGACAGAGCCACCGGGGAGCTGTTTTTT.

The J gene is TRBJ2-7, the V gene TRBV6-1; D may be TRBD2 (6 bases). The CDR3 is 14 residues long. V was shortened by 7 bases and J by 4 bases, with 17 bases between the two germline ends. Germline CDR1 reads MNHNS; CDR2 reads SASEGT. In DNA, the CDR3 is TGTGCCAGCACCAGATCGGGACTGACATACGAGCAGTACTTC. It yields the protein CASTRSGLTYEQYF.

The CDR3 protein is CASSSGGSNQPQHF. The CDR3 nucleotides are TGTGCCAGCAGTTCAGGGGGCAGCAATCAGCCCCAGCATTTT. The rearrangement links TRBV27 to TRBJ1-5, with 8 bases that match TRBD1. The CDR3 contains 14 residues. Germline CDR1 MNHEY, CDR2 SMNVEV (reference sequence). V lost 4 bases to trimming and J lost 1 base; unmatched junction nucleotides: 0.

The chain employs TRBV18 and TRBJ2-1; 11 bases agree with TRBD2. V lost 0 bases, J lost 13 bases, and 11 bases stayed unmatched. CDR3 length: 16 residues. From germline, CDR1 is KGHSH and CDR2 LQKENI. The CDR3 is CASSPPGTSGPDSQFF. The DNA of the CDR3 is TGTGCCAGCTCACCACCGGGGACTAGCGGCCCCGATTCCCAGTTCTTC.

This clone was found once. The rearrangement uses TRBV14 and TRBJ1-1, with D perhaps TRBD1 (5 bases). This CDR3 has 16 residues. Between the trimmed V and J ends, which lost 1 base and 4 bases, there was a span of 16 bases. Germline lookup yields CDR1 SGHDN and CDR2 FVKESK. CDR3: CASSQGGRVLFTEAFF. The CDR3 DNA reads TGTGCCAGCAGCCAAGGGGGCAGGGTTTTGTTCACTGAAGCTTTCTTT. The full variable domain, in which reference TRBV14 and TRBJ1-1 provide the parts outside the CDR3, is EAGVTQFPSHSVIEKGQTVTLRCDPISGHDNLYWYRRVMGKEIKFLLHFVKESKQDESGMPNNRFLAERTGGTYSTLKVQPAELEDSGVYFCASSQGGRVLFTEAFFGQGTRLTVV.

In DNA form, the CDR3 reads TGCGCCAGCAGTCAGGACAGGCAAGAGACCCAGTACTTC. Translated: CASSQDRQETQYF. V is TRBV4-3 and J is TRBJ2-5, with 7 bases lining up with TRBD1. Germline assignment: CDR1 LGHNA and CDR2 YSLEER. This CDR3 is built from 13 residues. The V segment lost 6 bases and the J segment 2 bases; nucleotides outside the gene matches: 3.

The chain has TRBV7-9 and TRBJ2-4; 7 nucleotides line up with TRBD1. The trim removed 5 bases at V and 1 base at J, leaving 2 bases unmatched. Looked up from germline, CDR1 is SEHNR and CDR2 is FQNEAQ (reference sequence). This CDR3 contains 14 residues. CDR3 in DNA: TGTGCCAGCAGCACCAGGGGGGCCAAAAACATTCAGTACTTC. Protein product: CASSTRGAKNIQYF.

This chain joins TRBV28 and TRBJ2-5, with TRBD1 identical over 11 bases. With 6 bases clipped from V and 4 bases from J, the junction kept 7 bases outside the gene matches. This CDR3 contains 15 residues. CDR1 MDHEN and CDR2 SYDVKM come from the germline V gene. The CDR3 DNA sequence: TGTGCCAGCAGCTCATCGGACAGGGGGCGAGAGACCCAGTACTTC. This encodes CASSSSDRGRETQYF.

This chain uses TRBV28 with TRBJ2-7; no firm D call. The CDR3 extends over 14 amino acids. Germline values: CDR1 MDHEN, CDR2 SYDVKM. With 3 bases removed from V and 0 bases from J, the gap between germline ends came to 9 bases. The CDR3 region has the DNA TGTGCCAGCAGTTTTACCGATAGCTCCTACGAGCAGTACTTC. Translated, it gives CASSFTDSSYEQYF. The whole variable domain, filled in from reference TRBV28 and TRBJ2-7, reads DVKVTQSSRYLVKRTGEKVFLECVQDMDHENMFWYRQDPGLGLRLIYFSYDVKMKEKGDIPEGYSVSREKKERFSLILESASTNQTSMYLCASSFTDSSYEQYFGPGTRLTVT.

The CDR3, as DNA: TGTGCCAGCCTGGGACTAGCGGACACAGATACGCAGTATTTT. Its protein product is CASLGLADTDTQYF. The gene calls are TRBV2 and TRBJ2-3; 11 bases are a match to TRBD2. Germline V lookup: CDR1 SNHLY, CDR2 FYNNEI. The J segment lost 2 bases and the V segment lost 8 bases, leaving 3 bases of the junction unmatched. The CDR3 is 14 residues long. Full variable domain (missing parts from reference TRBV2 and TRBJ2-3): EPEVTQTPSHQVTQMGQEVILRCVPISNHLYFYWYRQILGQKVEFLVSFYNNEISEKSEIFDDQFSVERPDGSNFTLKIRSTKLEDSAMYFCASLGLADTDTQYFGPGTRLTVL.

This clone was detected only a few times. The CDR3 coding sequence is TGCGCCAGCAGCCAAGTGATCCGACAGGGGCCCTCTGGGGCCAACGTCCTGACTTTC. Amino acid sequence: CASSQVIRQGPSGANVLTF. V and J are TRBV4-1 and TRBJ2-6; 8 bases are a match to TRBD1. The CDR3 totals 19 residues. With 1 base clipped from V and 0 bases from J, the junction kept 8 bases outside the gene matches. CDR1 is MGHRA, CDR2 YSYEKL, per germline.

This clone was seen only once. The rearrangement links TRBV5-6 to TRBJ2-2; 8 bases match TRBD1. This CDR3 is 18 amino acids long. V shed 1 base, J shed 2 bases, and the junction held 10 bases outside the gene matches. The germline gives CDR1 SGHDT, CDR2 YYEEEE. The CDR3 loop reads CASSLWGGRGLNTGELFF. The CDR3 DNA sequence: TGTGCCAGCAGCTTGTGGGGTGGCAGGGGGCTTAACACCGGGGAGCTGTTTTTT.